This passage covers 30 T cell receptor beta chains from one sample sequenced in a study of T cell responses to AZD1222 COVID-19 vaccine. Profiled with immunoSEQ multiplex PCR; TCRdb holds only in-frame clones, not every one. Among roughly 100,000 clones listed, 91% were seen once. The specimen was peripheral blood, collected 28 days after the second AZD1222 dose. These receptor sequences come from an adult who received the AZD1222 COVID-19 vaccine.

In this sample, this clone turned up a few times. The chain uses TRBV7-8 and TRBJ2-3; perhaps TRBD1 as D (5 bases). CDR3 length: 15 amino acids. Trimming shortened V by 6 bases and J by 2 bases, and 15 bases separated the two germline ends. Germline-derived CDR1 and CDR2 are SGHVS and FQNEAQ. CDR3 coding DNA: TGTGCCAGCAGTCTAACAGACAGAATCACAGATACGCAGTATTTT. This translates into CASSLTDRITDTQYF.

In this sample, this clone turned up once. V is TRBV28 and J is TRBJ2-3, with D possibly matching TRBD2 (5 bases). Germline V gene lookup returns CDR1 MDHEN and CDR2 SYDVKM. The length of the CDR3 is 14 residues. The V end lost 2 bases, the J end lost 3 bases, and 9 bases lay between the germline ends. This CDR3 reads CASSLAGTTDTQYF. CDR3 in DNA: TGTGCCAGCAGTTTAGCGGGCACGACAGATACGCAGTATTTT.

The V call is TRBV5-1, the J call TRBJ1-1; D is ambiguous. CDR3 length equals 15 residues. Germline V lookup: CDR1 SGHRS, CDR2 YFSETQ. Trimming removed 4 bases from V and 5 bases from J, with 18 bases in between. The CDR3 DNA sequence: TGCGCCAGCAGCCACCGGGAAGGTGGTCCAACTGAAGCTTTCTTT. This gives the protein CASSHREGGPTEAFF.

CDR3 region: CAWSRQGNTEAFF. Here the CDR3 DNA reads TGTGCCTGGAGTCGACAGGGGAACACTGAAGCTTTCTTT. This rearrangement joins TRBV30 to TRBJ1-1; TRBD1 matches 7 bases. The CDR3 sequence is 13 residues long. With 2 bases clipped from V and 1 base from J, the junction kept 1 base outside the gene matches. CDR1 GTSNPN and CDR2 SVGIG come from the germline V gene (reference sequence).

J is TRBJ1-2 and V is TRBV3-1 (or the pseudogene TRBV3-2); no reliable D call. V lost 0 bases and J 8 bases, leaving 13 bases between the germline ends. The CDR3 runs to 14 residues. Per germline, CDR1 LGHDT and CDR2 YNNKEL (reference sequence). The CDR3 region is CASSQEGRSRGYTF. The CDR3 bases are TGTGCCAGCAGCCAAGAGGGTCGGTCCAGGGGCTACACCTTC.

The CDR3: CASSHRQASNEKLFF. Written as DNA, the CDR3 is TGTGCCAGCAGCCACCGACAGGCTTCTAATGAAAAACTGTTTTTT. The chain couples TRBV5-4 to TRBJ1-4; TRBD1 is a possible D gene (6 bases). V was shortened by 4 bases and J by 3 bases, with 13 bases between the two germline ends. The V gene's germline CDR1 is SGHNT and CDR2 YYREEE (reference sequence). The CDR3 covers 15 residues.

The chain carries TRBV6-6 and TRBJ2-7; D is possibly TRBD2 (5 bases). Trimming removed 3 bases at V and 6 bases at J, with 15 bases between. CDR3 length: 14 residues. Germline V CDR1 and CDR2: MNHNY, SVGAGI (reference sequence). The CDR3 region is CASSYASRNVEQYF. In DNA form, the CDR3 reads TGTGCCAGCAGTTATGCTAGCCGGAATGTCGAGCAGTACTTC.

This chain uses TRBV18 with TRBJ2-7; 7 bases match TRBD1. The V gene end was trimmed by 2 bases and the J gene end by 4 bases; junction bases not matched to a gene: 2. Germline V lookup: CDR1 KGHSH, CDR2 LQKENI. This CDR3 contains 13 residues. CDR3 nucleotide sequence: TGTGCCAGCTCACCAAAACAGGGGTACGAGCAGTACTTC. This codes for CASSPKQGYEQYF.

This chain connects TRBV7-2 to TRBJ2-6, with 10 nucleotides matching TRBD1. Germline V gene data show CDR1 as SGHTA and CDR2 as FQGNSA. The CDR3 is 18 residues long. V shed 5 bases, J shed 2 bases, and the junction held 9 bases outside the gene matches. The CDR3 loop reads CASSPDRGRMPGANVLTF. The CDR3 DNA is TGTGCCAGCAGCCCAGACAGGGGGCGAATGCCTGGGGCCAACGTCCTGACTTTC. Using reference TRBV7-2 and TRBJ2-6 for the parts outside the CDR3, the full variable domain is GAGVSQSPSNKVTEKGKDVELRCDPISGHTALYWYRQSLGQGLEFLIYFQGNSAPDKSGLPSDRFSAERTGGSVSTLTIQRTQQEDSAVYLCASSPDRGRMPGANVLTFGAGSRLTVL.

A few counts support this clone. CDR3 nucleotide sequence: TGTGCCAGCAGTTTAAACAGGGGGCGAAGCTATGGCTACACCTTC. It specifies CASSLNRGRSYGYTF. The genes are TRBV6-5 and TRBJ1-2; TRBD1 matches 9 bases. This CDR3 has 15 amino acids. Germline V lookup: CDR1 MNHEY, CDR2 SVGAGI. V dropped 4 bases and J dropped 4; count of bases not matched to a gene: 7.

This sequence joins TRBV6-2 or TRBV6-3 and TRBJ1-2, with D perhaps matching TRBD1 (5 bases). The germline CDR1 and CDR2 sequences are MNHEY and SVGEGT. V was trimmed by 0 bases and J by 2 bases, leaving 16 bases between them. This CDR3 has 17 residues. CDR3: CASSYSVGGQGNYGYTF. The DNA of the CDR3 is TGTGCCAGCAGTTACTCGGTTGGTGGTCAGGGCAACTATGGCTACACCTTC.

CDR3 nucleotides: TGTGCCAGTAGTACCCCGGGTACGAACACCGGGGAGCTGTTTTTT. Translated, it gives CASSTPGTNTGELFF. This sequence joins TRBV19 and TRBJ2-2; D is uncertain. The CDR3 contains 15 residues. V was shortened by 4 bases and J by 0 bases, with 9 bases between the two germline ends. Germline values: CDR1 LNHDA, CDR2 SQIVND (reference sequence).

This rearrangement joins TRBV4-1 to TRBJ1-2; no firm D call. The V and J ends lost 1 base and 5 bases respectively, with 14 bases between them. Germline CDR1 MGHRA, CDR2 YSYEKL. CDR3 size: 15 residues. DNA of the CDR3: TGCGCCAGCAGCCAAGTCGGTATGGGGAGTTATGGCTACACCTTC. Translating gives CASSQVGMGSYGYTF.

The rearrangement joins TRBV7-2 to TRBJ2-1, with 7 bases matching TRBD2. V lost 0 bases, J lost 7 bases, and 9 bases stayed unmatched. The germline CDR1 and CDR2 sequences are SGHTA and FQGNSA. This CDR3 region has 16 residues. Here the CDR3 reads CASSLAGVGGQNEQFF. DNA for the CDR3: TGTGCCAGCAGCTTAGCGGGCGTGGGAGGGCAAAATGAGCAGTTCTTC.

The count of this clone is one. The CDR3 is CATSPRQGRAGYTF. CDR3 DNA: TGTGCCACCTCCCCGAGGCAGGGGAGAGCGGGCTACACCTTC. The V and J genes are TRBV19 and TRBJ1-2, with a tentative D call TRBD1 (6 bases). Trimming left V 10 bases short and J 8 bases short, with 23 bases between. Germline V CDR1 and CDR2: LNHDA, SQIVND (reference sequence). The CDR3 has 14 residues.

This sequence joins TRBV3-1 (or the pseudogene TRBV3-2) and TRBJ2-3, with D possibly matching TRBD2 (6 bases). With 0 bases removed from V and 7 bases from J, the gap between germline ends came to 8 bases. The germline V gene has CDR1 LGHDT and CDR2 YNNKEL (reference sequence). This CDR3 comprises 13 residues. The CDR3 spells CASSQEGLHTQYF. CDR3 nucleotides: TGTGCCAGCAGCCAAGAGGGACTCCATACGCAGTATTTT.

V is TRBV6-2 or TRBV6-3 and J is TRBJ1-1; D is unresolved. The length of the CDR3 is 14 residues. CDR1 and CDR2 (germline): MNHEY, SVGEGT. Trimming cost V 2 bases and J 4 bases, with 11 bases left between them. The DNA of the CDR3 is TGTGCCAGCAGTTACATTGGCGGTAGCACTGAAGCTTTCTTT. It yields the protein CASSYIGGSTEAFF.

The rearrangement joins TRBV5-1 to TRBJ1-1; 7 positions match TRBD1. CDR1 is SGHRS and CDR2 is YFSETQ in the germline V gene. The trim removed 4 bases at V and 11 bases at J, leaving 8 bases unmatched. The CDR3 covers 12 residues. The CDR3 protein is CASSPGTVEAFF. CDR3 coding DNA: TGCGCCAGCAGCCCCGGGACAGTCGAGGCTTTCTTT. Full variable domain (missing parts from reference TRBV5-1 and TRBJ1-1): KAGVTQTPRYLIKTRGQQVTLSCSPISGHRSVSWYQQTPGQGLQFLFEYFSETQRNKGNFPGRFSGRQFSNSRSEMNVSTLELGDSALYLCASSPGTVEAFFGQGTRLTVV.

V is TRBV9 and J is TRBJ2-3; TRBD2 might be the D (6 bases). The CDR3 sequence is 15 residues long. The V end lost 2 bases, the J end lost 0 bases, and 10 bases lay between the germline ends. CDR1 and CDR2 from the germline V gene are SGDLS and YYNGEE. The CDR3 loop is CASSVFGGSTDTQYF. CDR3 coding DNA: TGTGCCAGCAGCGTGTTCGGGGGTAGCACAGATACGCAGTATTTT.

The rearrangement uses TRBV28 and TRBJ2-5, with TRBD2 as a possible D gene (6 bases). The CDR3 is 16 residues long. Trimming took 7 bases from V and 4 from J, leaving 22 bases between them. The germline V gene encodes CDR1 MDHEN and CDR2 SYDVKM. The CDR3 here is CASTARIGTGGETQYF. CDR3 sequence (DNA): TGTGCCAGCACCGCCCGAATAGGGACCGGGGGAGAGACCCAGTACTTC.

The V gene is TRBV2, the J gene TRBJ1-1; D not resolved. Germline V gives CDR1 SNHLY, CDR2 FYNNEI. The CDR3 covers 14 residues. With 1 base removed from V and 4 bases from J, the gap between germline ends came to 10 bases. The CDR3 region has the DNA TGTGCCAGCAGTGAAGGGTTCAGCGGCACTGAAGCTTTCTTT. Translating it yields CASSEGFSGTEAFF.

CDR3 protein: CASSPLGQGPPLHF. The CDR3 DNA is TGTGCCAGCTCACCACTGGGACAGGGGCCACCCCTCCACTTT. V and J are TRBV18 and TRBJ1-6; 10 positions agree with TRBD1. CDR3 size: 14 residues. Trimming cost V 1 base and J 11 bases; bases outside gene matches: 2. Per germline, CDR1 KGHSH and CDR2 LQKENI.

This chain connects TRBV6-5 to TRBJ2-2, with a possible D match to TRBD2 (5 bases). With 6 bases removed from V and 5 bases from J, the gap between germline ends came to 13 bases. CDR3 length: 14 amino acids. The germline CDR1 and CDR2 sequences are MNHEY and SVGAGI. CDR3 sequence: CASRIKWETGELFF. The CDR3 DNA is TGTGCCAGCAGGATTAAGTGGGAGACCGGGGAGCTGTTTTTT.

This sequence joins TRBV9 and TRBJ1-1; D possibly corresponds to TRBD1 (5 bases). V lost 4 bases to trimming and J lost 5 bases, with 12 bases between them. From germline, CDR1 is SGDLS and CDR2 YYNGEE. This CDR3 comprises 13 residues. CDR3 amino acids: CASSPRELTEAFF. The CDR3, as DNA: TGTGCCAGCAGCCCCAGGGAGTTAACTGAAGCTTTCTTT.

To note about this clone: Germline is not matched at one junction end, which may reflect a read error. The chain combines TRBV6-5 with TRBJ2-7; D is ambiguous. CDR1 MNHEY and CDR2 SVGAGI come from the germline V gene. The CDR3 spans 11 residues. The CDR3 DNA is TGTGCCAGCAGTAACTCCTACGAGCAGTACTTC. This sequence encodes CASSNSYEQYF.

V is TRBV9 and J is TRBJ2-3, with 7 bases identical to TRBD2. This CDR3 has 15 residues. The ends lost 0 bases at V and 5 bases at J; junction bases unmatched: 6. Germline values: CDR1 SGDLS, CDR2 YYNGEE. The CDR3 loop reads CASSVDTSVQDTQYF. The CDR3 DNA sequence: TGTGCCAGCAGCGTAGATACTAGCGTACAAGATACGCAGTATTTT.

V gene TRBV5-4 combines with J gene TRBJ2-7; D remains unclear. Germline lookup yields CDR1 SGHNT and CDR2 YYREEE (reference sequence). The CDR3 is 14 amino acids. The V and J ends lost 0 bases and 5 bases respectively, with 12 bases between them. The CDR3 nucleotides read TGTGCCAGCAGCTTGGGCACCCCGTGGGACGAGCAGTACTTC. It is translated as CASSLGTPWDEQYF.

The chain joins TRBV27 to TRBJ2-1; D is possibly TRBD2 (5 bases). The CDR3 has 16 residues. The germline gives CDR1 MNHEY, CDR2 SMNVEV (reference sequence). V lost 4 bases, J lost 4 bases, and 17 bases lay in between. The CDR3 sequence: CASSSLGSGQYNEQFF. The CDR3 region has the DNA TGTGCCAGCAGTTCTTTAGGAAGCGGCCAGTACAATGAGCAGTTCTTC.

The rearrangement uses TRBV24-1 and TRBJ2-3, with 7 positions matching TRBD1. In germline, CDR1 is KGHDR, CDR2 SFDVKD. V lost 4 bases and J lost 6; bases outside the gene matches: 9. The CDR3 has 15 amino acids. CDR3 region: CATSDPRTGWDTQYF. The CDR3 DNA sequence: TGTGCCACCAGTGACCCACGGACAGGTTGGGATACGCAGTATTTT.

In its sample, this clone was seen once. This CDR3 is CATQAAERYNEQFF. The CDR3 DNA reads as TGTGCCACTCAAGCTGCGGAAAGATACAATGAGCAGTTCTTC. This chain connects TRBV24-1 to TRBJ2-1; D gene unclear. Trimming removed 10 bases at V and 4 bases at J, with 16 bases between. The germline gives CDR1 KGHDR, CDR2 SFDVKD. This CDR3 is built from 14 residues.